This TCR beta chain was recorded in a study of beta chain features in type 1 diabetes. Across the study: Taken together, all samples contributed 95 million to 110 million examined sorted cells. Study results and caveats: The study found moderately but significantly shorter TCRB CDR3s in all four CD4+ subsets of Type 1 diabetes patients.

Comments on this clone: Its antigen is not identified.

The CDR3 length is 15 residues. The germline V gene has CDR1 SGDLS and CDR2 YYNGEE. V was clipped by 4 bases and J by 4 bases; unmatched bases: 6. Reverse transcribing all isolated RNA meant expressed TCRB transcripts were sequenced. Here immunoSEQ multiplex PCR was the method, and the copy in TCRdb shows in-frame clones only, minus some. The sample includes 95,000 to 110,000 clones, approximately 30% seen only once; the top ten take around 0.5%. This chain uses TRBV9 with TRBJ2-1, with 9 bases identical to TRBD2. Sequencing was done on a sample of central memory CD4+ T cells from blood. This receptor was obtained from a woman aged 18-29 years with type 1 diabetes. CDR3: CASSPRAGGYNEQFF. In nucleotides, the CDR3 is TGTGCCAGCAGCCCCAGAGCGGGAGGTTACAATGAGCAGTTCTTC.